The clone carrying this T cell receptor beta chain occurred once. Clones were read by immunoSEQ multiplex PCR, and TCRdb kept only the in-frame ones, dropping some. The table lists hundreds of thousands of clones, 80% to 90% of them singletons. This sample is part of a study of shared T cell receptors in the human thymus. These data were also reused for a study on human thymus T cells. From that report: Corrective heart surgery yielded resections, and these provided the thymus tissue. Thymic as well as blood repertoires seemed to favor certain V and J genes unevenly. Related research reported highly overlapping thymic repertoires among unrelated individuals.

The sequenced material came from thymocytes. The TCR originated in a boy under two years old with a congenital heart defect.

The CDR3 DNA sequence: TGTGCCAGCAGTCCCCCGGCCGACGGGAGAGACCAGCCCCAGCATTTT. It specifies CASSPPADGRDQPQHF. The chain links TRBV28 to TRBJ1-5; D call uncertain. V lost 5 bases and J 7 bases, leaving 21 bases between the germline ends. The CDR3 runs 16 residues. Germline CDR1 is MDHEN and CDR2 is SYDVKM.